A single sample gave rise to the 23 T cell receptor beta chains below, sequenced in a study of shared clonotypes between healthy human individuals. Assay used: immunoSEQ multiplex PCR; TCRdb lists only in-frame clones, some missing. The sample has 520,000 or so clones; around 79% are singletons. Source material: PBMCs. The receptors come from a woman aged 40 to 50 in good health. Some clones in this sample may be carry-over from other donors' samples.

The chain couples TRBV27 to TRBJ2-5, with D tentatively TRBD1 (5 bases). The CDR3 contains 13 residues. Germline V lookup: CDR1 MNHEY, CDR2 SMNVEV (reference sequence). V shed 6 bases and J shed 4 bases, with 12 bases lying between them. For the CDR3, the DNA is TGTGCCAGCAGGGGATCAGGGTTAGAGACCCAGTACTTC. Its translation is CASRGSGLETQYF.

The chain joins TRBV5-4 to TRBJ1-1, with D possibly TRBD1 on 5 matching bases. This CDR3 contains 15 residues. Germline V lookup: CDR1 SGHNT, CDR2 YYREEE (reference sequence). V lost 4 bases and J lost 0, with 13 bases in between. CDR3 sequence (DNA): TGTGCCAGCAGCCGCCGAGGGGAGATGAACACTGAAGCTTTCTTT. This sequence encodes CASSRRGEMNTEAFF.

This clone was detected only once. V and J are TRBV5-1 and TRBJ2-1, with 11 nucleotides matching TRBD1. The CDR3 is 15 amino acids. V shed 4 bases, J shed 5 bases, and the junction held 5 bases outside the gene matches. CDR1 SGHRS and CDR2 YFSETQ come from the germline V gene. The DNA of the CDR3 is TGCGCCAGCAGCACCGGGACAGGGGGTAACAATGAGCAGTTCTTC. As protein: CASSTGTGGNNEQFF.

The gene calls are TRBV28 and TRBJ2-3; 7 nucleotides agree with TRBD1. The CDR3 has 16 amino acids. V was pared by 3 bases and J by 1 base, with 7 bases of the junction left unmatched. Germline V CDR1 and CDR2: MDHEN, SYDVKM. The CDR3 sequence is CASSFRTGERTDTQYF. CDR3 DNA: TGTGCCAGCAGTTTTCGTACAGGGGAGCGCACAGATACGCAGTATTTT. Full variable domain (missing parts from reference TRBV28 and TRBJ2-3): DVKVTQSSRYLVKRTGEKVFLECVQDMDHENMFWYRQDPGLGLRLIYFSYDVKMKEKGDIPEGYSVSREKKERFSLILESASTNQTSMYLCASSFRTGERTDTQYFGPGTRLTVL.

This rearrangement joins TRBV4-1 to TRBJ1-6; D might be TRBD1 (5 bases). The ends were cut back, 5 bases at V and 8 bases at J, with 7 bases in the middle. The CDR3 contains 12 residues. Germline CDR1 is MGHRA and CDR2 is YSYEKL. In nucleotides, the CDR3 is TGCGCCAGCAGCGGGGGGGATTCACCCCTCCACTTT. Its translation: CASSGGDSPLHF.

The chain uses TRBV28 and TRBJ1-2, with 7 bases fitting TRBD1. The CDR3 spans 15 residues. Germline CDR1 reads MDHEN; CDR2 reads SYDVKM. Trimming removed 6 bases from V and 5 bases from J; junction bases left unmatched: 12. Here the CDR3 DNA reads TGTGCCAGCAGGCCTTCTGACAGGGTTAAGTATGGCTACACCTTC. The encoded protein is CASRPSDRVKYGYTF.

A few counts support this clone. The chain employs TRBV10-2 and TRBJ2-7, with TRBD1 as a possible D gene (5 bases). There are 14 residues in the CDR3. Per the germline V gene, CDR1 is WSHSY and CDR2 is SAAADI. Trimming took 2 bases from V and 2 from J, leaving 10 bases between them. CDR3 region: CASSEGARAYEQYF. DNA of the CDR3: TGCGCCAGCAGTGAGGGAGCCAGGGCCTACGAGCAGTACTTC.

This clone was seen more than once but under ten times. The rearrangement joins TRBV19 to TRBJ1-2; TRBD1 is a possible D gene (6 bases). Between the trimmed V and J ends, which lost 7 bases and 4 bases, there was a span of 13 bases. The CDR3 runs 13 residues. Germline V gives CDR1 LNHDA, CDR2 SQIVND (reference sequence). In DNA, the CDR3 is TGTGCCAGTACCGTGGGACAAGCCTATGGCTACACCTTC. Translation gives CASTVGQAYGYTF. Drawing the rest from reference TRBV19 and TRBJ1-2, the complete variable domain is DGGITQSPKYLFRKEGQNVTLSCEQNLNHDAMYWYRQDPGQGLRLIYYSQIVNDFQKGDIAEGYSVSREKKESFPLTVTSAQKNPTAFYLCASTVGQAYGYTFGSGTRLTVV.

The CDR3, as DNA: TGTGCCAGCAGCTTATATCGGAGCACATATGAGCAGTTCTTC. It encodes CASSLYRSTYEQFF. The rearrangement joins TRBV7-2 to TRBJ2-1; D not resolved. V shed 2 bases and J shed 8 bases, with 13 bases lying between them. This CDR3 contains 14 residues. Germline-derived CDR1 and CDR2 are SGHTA and FQGNSA.

The rearrangement links TRBV30 to TRBJ2-3, with TRBD1 matching over 7 bases. The junction had 0 bases not matched to a gene; V was cut back by 5 bases and J by 1 base. Germline V lookup: CDR1 GTSNPN, CDR2 SVGIG (reference sequence). The CDR3 has 12 residues. The CDR3 loop reads CAWGTGTDTQYF. The DNA of the CDR3 is TGTGCCTGGGGGACAGGCACAGATACGCAGTATTTT.

This clone was seen just once. The chain employs TRBV12-5 and TRBJ2-2; D ambiguous. Trimming removed 5 bases at V and 6 bases at J, with 7 bases between. The CDR3 is made up of 12 amino acids. The germline CDR1 and CDR2 sequences are LGHNT and FRNRAP. CDR3 region: CASGSEAGELFF. CDR3 coding DNA: TGTGCTAGTGGTAGTGAGGCCGGGGAGCTGTTTTTT.

The chain recombines TRBV6-5 with TRBJ2-3, with D possibly TRBD2 on 6 matching bases. This CDR3 has 14 residues. The V end was cut by 0 bases, the J end by 5 bases, with 9 bases between. Per germline, CDR1 MNHEY and CDR2 SVGAGI. The CDR3 nucleotides read TGTGCCAGCAGTTACTCGTCTAGCGAAGATACGCAGTATTTT. This translates into CASSYSSSEDTQYF.

This clone showed up just a few times. J is TRBJ2-5 and V is TRBV11-2, with 12 bases fitting TRBD2. The CDR3 covers 15 residues. The J segment lost 4 bases and the V segment lost 6 bases, leaving 6 bases of the junction unmatched. Germline V gene lookup returns CDR1 SGHAT and CDR2 FQNNGV. The CDR3 DNA reads TGTGCCAGCAGACAACAGGGACTAGCGGGAGAGACCCAGTACTTC. Translated, it gives CASRQQGLAGETQYF.

This rearrangement joins TRBV7-3 to TRBJ2-3, with TRBD1 matching over 7 bases. Germline lookup yields CDR1 SGHTA and CDR2 FQGTGA. The trim removed 0 bases at V and 5 bases at J, leaving 5 bases unmatched. This CDR3 has 15 residues. This CDR3 reads CASSLTGGQLDTQYF. CDR3 sequence (DNA): TGTGCCAGCAGCTTAACAGGGGGACAGTTAGATACGCAGTATTTT.

V is TRBV6-6 and J is TRBJ1-4; D ambiguous. V lost 0 bases and J lost 8, with 4 bases in between. CDR1 and CDR2 (germline): MNHNY, SVGAGI (reference sequence). The CDR3 is 12 amino acids. CDR3 in DNA: TGTGCCAGCAGTTACTCAGGGGAAAAACTGTTTTTT. This translates into CASSYSGEKLFF.

The chain recombines TRBV18 with TRBJ2-7; 8 nucleotides match TRBD1. The trim removed 5 bases at V and 3 bases at J, leaving 12 bases unmatched. CDR1 is KGHSH, CDR2 LQKENI, per germline. This CDR3 has 16 residues. This chain's CDR3 is CASSRLDRVHLYEQYF. CDR3 sequence (DNA): TGTGCCAGCTCAAGATTGGACAGGGTACACCTCTACGAGCAGTACTTC.

V usage is TRBV6-6 and J usage is TRBJ2-5; 8 bases map to TRBD1. Germline CDR1 reads MNHNY; CDR2 reads SVGAGI (reference sequence). Losses at the gene ends were 7 bases for V and 5 bases for J; bases not matched to a gene: 6. The CDR3 is 13 residues long. CDR3 amino acids: CASTDRGGETQYF. CDR3 coding DNA: TGTGCCAGCACTGACAGGGGTGGGGAGACCCAGTACTTC.

The CDR3 DNA reads as TGTGCCAGCAGTTCCCGGGCTAGCAGCAATGAGCAGTTCTTC. It is translated as CASSSRASSNEQFF. The J gene is TRBJ2-1, the V gene TRBV6-1; D might be TRBD2 (5 bases). The V end lost 5 bases, the J end lost 6 bases, and 14 bases lay between the germline ends. CDR1 and CDR2 from the germline V gene are MNHNS and SASEGT. This CDR3 spans 14 amino acids.

Only one count was recorded for this clone. The rearrangement joins TRBV4-1 to TRBJ1-4; TRBD1 matches 7 bases. Looked up from germline, CDR1 is MGHRA and CDR2 is YSYEKL. This CDR3 comprises 16 residues. Unmatched junction bases numbered 5, after V lost 1 base and J lost 3 bases. The CDR3 DNA sequence: TGCGCCAGCAGCCAAGGGACAGGTTCGGCTAATGAAAAACTGTTTTTT. Amino acids: CASSQGTGSANEKLFF.

This clone was counted only a few times. The rearrangement joins TRBV18 to TRBJ2-5; TRBD2 aligns across 10 bases. J lost 5 bases, V lost 0 bases, and 9 bases had no gene match. The CDR3 totals 17 residues. Germline CDR1 is KGHSH and CDR2 is LQKENI. The CDR3, as DNA: TGTGCCAGCTCACCACCGCGGACTAGCGGTATGGGGGAGACCCAGTACTTC. Protein sequence: CASSPPRTSGMGETQYF.

CDR3 protein: CASSSPRIGKGEKLFF. The CDR3 nucleotides are TGTGCCAGCAGTTCCCCCAGGATAGGAAAGGGCGAAAAACTGTTTTTT. The chain joins TRBV28 to TRBJ1-4; no definite D call. Trimming took off 4 bases at V and 8 bases at J, with 20 bases between the two ends. CDR3 size: 16 residues. Germline V gives CDR1 MDHEN, CDR2 SYDVKM. The complete variable domain, with remaining parts taken from reference TRBV28 and TRBJ1-4, reads DVKVTQSSRYLVKRTGEKVFLECVQDMDHENMFWYRQDPGLGLRLIYFSYDVKMKEKGDIPEGYSVSREKKERFSLILESASTNQTSMYLCASSSPRIGKGEKLFFGSGTQLSVL.

To note about this clone: Being one base from a much bigger clone, this may be a read error. CDR3 sequence: CASSPGTANYGYTF. The CDR3, as DNA: TGTGCCAGCAGCCCCGGGACAGCTAACTATGGCTACACCTTC. The chain employs TRBV7-2 and TRBJ1-2, with 7 positions matching TRBD1. The germline V gene has CDR1 SGHTA and CDR2 FQGNSA. Trimming removed 5 bases from V and 0 bases from J; junction bases left unmatched: 3. The CDR3 runs 14 residues.

In DNA form, the CDR3 reads TGCAGCGTTGAAGGGTTCGGCGAATTAGGTGGAAACACCATATATTTT. This encodes CSVEGFGELGGNTIYF. The J gene is TRBJ1-3, the V gene TRBV29-1; D call uncertain. This CDR3 is 16 amino acids long. CDR1 is SQVTM, CDR2 ANQGSEA, per germline. With 1 base removed from V and 3 bases from J, the gap between germline ends came to 16 bases. Full variable domain (rest looked up from reference TRBV29-1 and TRBJ1-3): SAVISQKPSRDICQRGTSLTIQCQVDSQVTMMFWYRQQPGQSLTLIATANQGSEATYESGFVIDKFPISRPNLTFSTLTVSNMSPEDSSIYLCSVEGFGELGGNTIYFGEGSWLTVV.